This TCR beta chain was identified in a study of cytomegalovirus exposure and HLA in healthy donors (dated by TCRdb to the late 2010s). The study in broad terms: An earlier analysis of several hundred of the donors reported over 250 Gb of sequence data and 95 million to 130 million unique TCR beta sequences obtained from roughly 180 million T cells. Of the 300 to 400 genotyped donors, around 81% fell in the genetic ancestry cluster associated with self-reported Caucasian donors. In an earlier analysis of roughly 600 of the donors, high-throughput TCR beta sequencing was used to judge whether each TCR beta V gene segment behaved as functional or pseudogenic. All discovery cohort repertoires had been generated using a single sequencing platform. To predict cytomegalovirus infection status, the study brought together high-throughput TCR immunosequencing, statistical association of individual TCRs with disease status, and machine learning. A separate validation cohort of 100 to 150 different subjects was used in addition to the 666-subject first cohort. About five DR-DQ haplotypes were handled as single units for association and clustering because linkage in the cohort was strong. Genome-wide SNP genotypes for about 65% of the 666 donors were used in a later genetic analysis, which treated that subset as a discovery cohort. Both class I and class II loci were covered by HLA typing, at four-digit resolution. Donor age, sex, ethnicity and CMV serostatus were compiled alongside the repertoire data. Rather than drawing on any new phenotypic data, the later analysis identified candidate immune exposures from TCR beta sequences and the way those sequences occurred across donors. A later analysis re-analyzed previously published TCR beta repertoires from 650 to 800 donors and added high-resolution HLA genotyping to study TCR occurrence patterns. The study aimed to test whether cataloging public T cell receptors could reveal signatures of past pathogen exposure. Using immunosequencing, the study profiled T cell repertoires from about 610 subjects and related those repertoires to cytomegalovirus serostatus. On average, 235,054 unique TCR beta nucleotide sequences were sequenced per donor among more than 350 genotyped donors of the cohort, with roughly 18% of those sequences being non-productive. An early release covering roughly 600 HLA-typed donors comprised about 320 gigabases of sequencing data and roughly 85 million unique TCR sequences. Typing coverage varied by locus: roughly 629-630 donors for A, B, C, DRB1 and DQB1; roughly 520 for DQA1; around 610 for DPA1; around 490 for DPB1. General findings and caveats noted by the study authors: Presence/absence analyses assumed roughly uniform sequencing depth across donors, an assumption that may not hold. The authors suggested that the approach could potentially be extended to other disease states and immunological phenotypes. At a false discovery rate of 0.05, a later analysis linked about 16,000 TCR beta sequences to specific HLA alleles. Linkage disequilibrium might explain the correlated functional status among segregating V segments, but an unknown experimental factor could not be ruled out. Some IMGT-functional V segments, including TRBV6-2 and TRBV6-3, could not be told apart with the 87-base-pair reads, so those segments were excluded. In this cohort, only TCR beta chains were sequenced, and detectable features were limited by the absence of alpha or paired-chain data. Because counts were too low, about 18 rarely observed V segments, including chromosome 9 orphons, were excluded from the earlier analysis of a few hundred of the donors. In a later analysis, HLA-associated TCR beta chains showed more clonal expansion and lower generation probabilities than non-associated chains that were equally common. Several of the top co-occurrence clusters appeared to be linked to parvovirus B19, influenza, CMV and Epstein-Barr virus, according to a later analysis. In the study, 164 TCR beta chains were listed as associated with cytomegalovirus. An association between a missense DCLRE1C variant and V-gene and J-gene trimming of TCR beta chains was found in a later genetic analysis and replicated in an independent cohort. According to a later analysis, TCR association rates differed among HLA loci, with DRB1 alleles showing the most associated TCRs and HLA-C alleles showing the fewest. In an earlier analysis of around 600 of the donors, most TCR beta V segments appeared in productive rearrangements about 90% or about 30% of the time, broadly matching IMGT annotations. According to a later genetic analysis, donors in an Asian-associated ancestry cluster had fewer N-insertions in productive TCRs than the approximately 710-donor mean. For the cohort, immune exposure information was limited to CMV serostatus. While some public TCRs were present in many individuals, most TCR sequences turned up only very rarely across donors. Three of the identified cytomegalovirus-associated TCR beta chains were confirmed in vitro to be specific for cytomegalovirus antigens. A further reported finding was that TCR beta sequences accurately predicted the HLA-A and HLA-B alleles for most subjects in the first cohort. The classifier was reported to diagnose cytomegalovirus status with high specificity and sensitivity in both the original and validation cohorts. According to a later analysis, most CMV-associated TCR beta chains appeared to be HLA-restricted, and the HLA associations seemed to be driven largely by CMV exposure. HLA typing was unavailable for some donors at each locus, so association tests used only the typed subset. When HLA alleles, especially DR and DQ, strongly co-occurred, TCR associations were difficult to assign to individual alleles. A cluster of highly shared sequence variants was judged likely to be a technical artifact of the sequencing pipeline.

Preparation of the library involved the immunoSEQ multiplex PCR assay. For the multiplex PCR, a mixture combining 60 forward primers for TCR Vbeta segments and 13 reverse primers for TCR Jbeta segments was used. The CDR3 region of rearranged TCR beta genes was amplified from genomic DNA with a multiplex PCR assay. On the Illumina HiSeq System, the amplified TCR beta libraries were sequenced as 87-base-pair reads. Regarding the original processing steps: Across the 666 repertoires, a later analysis counted some 81 million unique TCR beta chains, 8.5 million to 12 million of which were shared by at least two donors. Raw reads were error-corrected and collapsed into unique sequences with a nearest-neighbor algorithm that merged closely related sequences to remove PCR and sequencing errors. V, D and J gene segments were assigned by aligning CDR3 sequences to IMGT reference sequences. Each retained sequence needed at least a six-nucleotide match to both a V gene segment and a J gene segment. A rearrangement was called productive if the CDR3 had no stop codons and remained in frame with V and J, and every other rearrangement was called non-productive. CDR3 was defined according to IMGT convention as the region running from the second conserved V-encoded cysteine to the conserved J-encoded phenylalanine. Sequences without an unambiguous match to a single V gene segment were excluded from the earlier analysis of approximately 560 of the donors. In an earlier analysis of approximately 590 of the donors, V segments were called functional above 56.7% productive rearrangements and were called segregating when the between-donor standard deviation exceeded 5%. A statistical classification framework was built to diagnose cytomegalovirus status from the catalog of TCR beta chain sequences. A later analysis assigned V and J genes by comparing TCR nucleotide sequences with IMGT/GENE-DB human TR gene sequences. In a later analysis, CDR3 sequences and most-parsimonious VDJ recombination scenarios were assigned using the TCRdist pipeline. In a later analysis, every TCR beta chain was defined by the combination of its CDR3 amino acid sequence and its V-gene family, and reads without a unique V-gene family were dropped. In a later analysis, around 650 highly shared, low-generation-probability nucleotide sequences were removed to address suspected cross-contamination and a sequencing artifact. A later analysis calculated a clonal expansion index for each public chain from normalized within-repertoire ranks of inferred template counts. In a later analysis, generation probabilities were computed with a VDJ recombination model fitted to out-of-frame rearrangements, and the resulting probabilities were checked against IGoR. In a later analysis, hypergeometric tests were used to score TCR-TCR, TCR-HLA and TCR-CMV co-occurrence, with a repertoire-size bias correction applied to TCR pairs. To estimate false discovery rates, a later analysis permuted the HLA or CMV assignments 20 times. In a later analysis, co-occurring TCRs were grouped using DBSCAN, and TCRdist sequence similarity was added for clustering within HLA-allele-positive subsets. For co-occurrence clustering, repertoires with fewer than 30,000 or more than 120,000 public chains were excluded, along with five repertoires with anomalous nucleotide sharing. The immuneACCESS repertoire file appears here via TCRdb, limited to in-frame rearrangements. These files lack a portion of the clones; in checked studies, under half of the deficit traces to unresolved V genes, and the cause of the others is not known. V and J calls and clone size are given by that table; D and trimming were obtained from the DNA. The sample table holds about 120,000 clones, of which around 77% were seen once. Jointly, the top ten make up about 6% of the sample.

There are 16 amino acids in the CDR3, from cysteine to phenylalanine inclusive. Only CDR3 DNA remains: 48 bases, in frame from the first base. The germline V gene encodes CDR1 SGDLS and CDR2 YYNGEE. The germline V end is reduced by 2 bases and the J end by 6 bases; junction bases left unmatched: 7. Concerning this clone: This clone's antigen is unknown. Nothing much larger sits one base from this clone, and base qualities are not available.

The cohort comprised some 700 healthy bone marrow donors. Cohort members were all nominally healthy when sampled, although unrecorded immune exposures were likely present. The donor tested CMV seropositive, placing the donor among the 310 or so seropositive members of the cohort. Each donor provided a peripheral blood sample, and peripheral blood mononuclear cells were used for TCR beta sequencing. Genomic DNA extraction from the blood cell samples was performed with the Qiagen DNeasy Blood Extraction Kit. Material: PBMCs. Recombination linked TRBV9 to TRBJ2-1; the junction holds 11 bases that match TRBD2. This clonotype originated in a man aged 18 to 29 in good health and CMV-seropositive. DNA sequence: TGTGCCAGCAGCGTTAGCGGGAGGGCCGGTTTCAATGAGCAGTTCTTC. Translated, it reads CASSVSGRAGFNEQFF.